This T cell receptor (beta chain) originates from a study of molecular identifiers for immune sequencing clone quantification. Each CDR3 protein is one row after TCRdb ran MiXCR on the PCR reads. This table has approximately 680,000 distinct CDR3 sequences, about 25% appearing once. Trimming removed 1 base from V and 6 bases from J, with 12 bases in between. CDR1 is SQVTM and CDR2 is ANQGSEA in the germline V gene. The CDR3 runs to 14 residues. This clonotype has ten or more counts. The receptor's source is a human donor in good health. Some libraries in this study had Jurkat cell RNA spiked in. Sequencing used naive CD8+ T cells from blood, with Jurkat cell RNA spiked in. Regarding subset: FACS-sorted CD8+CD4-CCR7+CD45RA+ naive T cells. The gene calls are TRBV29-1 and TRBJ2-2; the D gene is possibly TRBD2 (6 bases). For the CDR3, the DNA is TGCAGCGTTGAAGTAGGGCTAGCGTCCGGGGAGCTGTTTTTT. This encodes CSVEVGLASGELFF.